Listed below are T cell receptor beta chains from one sample, sequenced in a study of blood T cell repertoires in COVID-19. Profiled with immunoSEQ multiplex PCR; TCRdb holds only in-frame clones, not every one. The data show under 200,000 clones, roughly 81% seen once. Sequenced: peripheral blood. Every receptor here comes from a man aged 40-49 years who had recovered from COVID-19. Each CDR3 is given with its conserved first and last residue. The D gene is left open where the match is weak. Expanded clones get a size class; other rows say once, few or many, or leave the size out.

V gene	J gene	clone size	D gene	CDR3 protein
TRBV19	TRBJ2-5	.	.	CASSHTGQETQYF
TRBV7-2	TRBJ2-3	.	TRBD2	CASRSPAGGSTDTQYF
TRBV6-6	TRBJ2-1	.	.	CASSYSARLANEQFF
TRBV7-8	TRBJ2-7	.	TRBD1	CASSLGFNDRGQYEQYF
TRBV12-3/TRBV12-4	TRBJ1-5	.	TRBD1	CASSRDRDQPQHF
TRBV28	TRBJ1-4	.	TRBD1	CASSDTDRGMKLFF
TRBV9	TRBJ2-1	.	TRBD2	CASSPTSGVSNEQFF
TRBV7-2	TRBJ2-2	.	TRBD2	CASSVSGGAGTGELFF
TRBV19	TRBJ1-6	few	.	CASSNTGSTNSPLHF
TRBV10-3	TRBJ1-1	.	.	CATLSGGSTEAFF
TRBV7-2	TRBJ1-2	.	.	CASSPQGLSYGYTF
TRBV2	TRBJ1-6	.	TRBD1	CASSRGPGSPLHF
TRBV6-2/TRBV6-3	TRBJ1-6	.	.	CASSQQYNSPLHF
TRBV18	TRBJ2-7	.	TRBD1	CASSHGTGSYEQYF
TRBV7-2	TRBJ2-3	once	.	CASSSGVTDTQYF
TRBV5-8	TRBJ1-6	.	.	CASSSIRGNSPLHF
TRBV19	TRBJ2-3	once	TRBD2	CASNLGLAWADTQYF
TRBV6-5	TRBJ1-1	.	.	CASSLSQGSAEAFF
TRBV30	TRBJ2-5	.	TRBD2	CAWTTSGGVETQYF
TRBV11-3	TRBJ1-2	.	.	CASSDEGSGRGLYGYTF
TRBV7-9	TRBJ2-5	.	TRBD2	CASSLKVSGGSETQYF
TRBV27	TRBJ1-5	.	.	CASSSLPGKGSNQPQHF
TRBV7-9	TRBJ2-1	.	.	CASSRGYNEQFF
TRBV24-1	TRBJ2-2	.	.	CATSARSVGTGELFF
TRBV15	TRBJ1-4	.	.	CATSSPRIPPGYGKLFF
TRBV28	TRBJ1-5	.	.	CASKGVYSNQPQHF
TRBV11-2	TRBJ2-3	.	.	CASSSFGQTTDTQYF
TRBV10-1	TRBJ2-7	few	TRBD1	CASIRPGDRRRYEQYF
TRBV6-5	TRBJ1-5	.	TRBD1	CASSLTGNQPQHF
TRBV2	TRBJ2-7	.	.	CASSENYLIYEQYF